This is a list of T cell receptor beta chains from one sample in a study of blood T cell repertoires in COVID-19. Libraries were prepared by immunoSEQ multiplex PCR; TCRdb keeps only in-frame clonotypes and omits some of them. The data show roughly 100,000 clones, about four fifths seen once. Sequencing used peripheral blood. The origin of the receptors is a man aged 40-49 years with active or convalescent COVID-19. Each CDR3 is given with its conserved first and last residue. The D gene is left open where the match is weak. Only some rows state a clone size, as once, few, many or a class for expanded clones.

j_gene | d_gene | v_gene | abundance | CDR3nt | CDR3aa
TRBJ2-2 | TRBD2 | TRBV2 | . | TGTGCCAGCAGTGTGACTAGCGGGGGTACCGGGGAGCTGTTTTTT | CASSVTSGGTGELFF
TRBJ2-5 | TRBD2 | TRBV7-2 | . | TGTGCCAGCAGCATGGGGACTAGCGGGGGGGTGGAGACCCAGTACTTC | CASSMGTSGGVETQYF
TRBJ1-1 | . | TRBV6-1 | . | TGTGCCAGCAGTGAAGCGGGCTTGAGCACTGAAGCTTTCTTT | CASSEAGLSTEAFF
TRBJ1-2 | TRBD1 | TRBV18 | . | TGTGCCAGCTCACCCGGGACAGACGCTAACTATGGCTACACCTTC | CASSPGTDANYGYTF
TRBJ1-5 | TRBD1 | TRBV6-2/TRBV6-3 | . | TGTGCCAGCAGTTACTCAGGGGGCCAAAAGGTTCAGCCCCAGCATTTT | CASSYSGGQKVQPQHF
TRBJ2-6 | TRBD1 | TRBV5-1 | once | TGCGCCAGTGGACAGGGTAGCTCTGGGGCCAACGTCCTGACTTTC | CASGQGSSGANVLTF
TRBJ2-7 | . | TRBV9 | . | TGTGCCAGCAGCGTAGGGTCAGACACCCACGAGCAGTACTTC | CASSVGSDTHEQYF
TRBJ2-3 | TRBD2 | TRBV18 | . | TGTGCCAGCTCATTAGGGACTAGCGGAACAGATACGCAGTATTTT | CASSLGTSGTDTQYF
TRBJ2-7 | TRBD1 | TRBV7-2 | few | TGTGCCAGCAGCAGGGGGACAGGGCGCAACGAGCAGTACTTC | CASSRGTGRNEQYF
TRBJ2-6 | TRBD1 | TRBV5-6 | . | TGTGCCAGCAGCCCGCTGGACAGGGTGGGTGGGGCCAACGTCCTGACTTTC | CASSPLDRVGGANVLTF
TRBJ1-4 | . | TRBV6-1 | . | TGTGCCAGCAGTGATGTCCTTAATGAAAAACTGTTTTTT | CASSDVLNEKLFF
TRBJ2-5 | . | TRBV21-1 | . | TGTGCCAGCAGCAAAGGGAGCGCTAGCGGGGACTCGGGGACCCAGTACTTC | CASSKGSASGDSGTQYF
TRBJ2-2 | TRBD2 | TRBV9 | . | TGTGCCAGCAGCGTAGCCCCACCCCGGACTAGCGGGGGGGCCGGGGAGCTGTTTTTT | CASSVAPPRTSGGAGELFF
TRBJ1-1 | TRBD1 | TRBV7-3 | once | TGTGCCAGCAGCTCCCGACAGGGGGTGTTTACTGAAGCTTTCTTT | CASSSRQGVFTEAFF
TRBJ1-1 | TRBD1 | TRBV28 | . | TGTGCCAGCAGGGACAGGGCACCCCTTGAAGCTTTCTTT | CASRDRAPLEAFF
TRBJ2-3 | TRBD2 | TRBV4-1 | . | TGCGCCAGCAGCCAAGCGGGAGGGAGGAAAATCTCAGATACGCAGTATTTT | CASSQAGGRKISDTQYF
TRBJ2-7 | TRBD1 | TRBV6-5 | . | TGTGCCAGCAGTTCTGACAGGGAGGAGCAGTACTTC | CASSSDREEQYF
TRBJ2-3 | . | TRBV24-1 | . | TGTGCCACCAGTGTGGGGGCTGGGGTCACAGATACGCAGTATTTT | CATSVGAGVTDTQYF
TRBJ2-2 | . | TRBV25-1 | . | TGTGCCAGCAGCCCCTACAGAGCGAACACCGGGGAGCTGTTTTTT | CASSPYRANTGELFF
TRBJ2-2 | TRBD1 | TRBV25-1 | . | TGTGCCAGCAGTGGGGGACAGGGGTTGTCCGGGGAGCTGTTTTTT | CASSGGQGLSGELFF
TRBJ1-2 | . | TRBV5-6 | . | TGTGCCAGCAGCTCGGGACTGGCCAACTATGGCTACACCTTC | CASSSGLANYGYTF
TRBJ2-3 | . | TRBV4-3 | . | TGCGCCAGCAGCCAAGGGGGGGGCACAGATACGCAGTATTTT | CASSQGGGTDTQYF
TRBJ1-2 | . | TRBV5-5 | . | TGTGCCAGCAGCTCACAGGGTAACTATGGCTACACCTTC | CASSSQGNYGYTF
TRBJ1-1 | . | TRBV7-2 | . | TGTGCCAGCAGCTTAGGTCCAGAAAACACTGAAGCTTTCTTT | CASSLGPENTEAFF
TRBJ1-4 | TRBD1 | TRBV5-1 | . | TGCGCCAGCAGCTTGGCCGAGCAGGGGGAGGAAAAACTGTTTTTT | CASSLAEQGEEKLFF
TRBJ2-7 | . | TRBV3-1/TRBV3-2 | . | TGTGCCAGCAGCCAAGGGGGGGGCAGTACCTACGAGCAGTACTTC | CASSQGGGSTYEQYF
TRBJ1-6 | . | TRBV3-1/TRBV3-2 | few | TGTGCCAGCAGCCTCGGACAGAATAATTCACCCCTCCACTTT | CASSLGQNNSPLHF
TRBJ1-5 | . | TRBV25-1 | once | TGTGCCAGCAGTGAATGGGGAGGGACTCAGCCCCAGCATTTT | CASSEWGGTQPQHF
TRBJ2-1 | TRBD1 | TRBV6-5 | . | TGTGCCAGCAGAGGGACAGGGAGGAATGAGCAGTTCTTC | CASRGTGRNEQFF